One and the same sample provided the 25 T cell receptor beta chains below, sequenced in a study of T cell responses to AZD1222 COVID-19 vaccine. Data came from immunoSEQ multiplex PCR; TCRdb stores just in-frame clones and leaves some out. The table shows 150,000 to 200,000 clones, with more than 85% occurring only once. The material sequenced was peripheral blood, taken on day 0 of AZD1222 vaccination. All receptors derive from an adult in good health.

This chain connects TRBV19 to TRBJ2-1; weak D call: TRBD2 (5 bases). The germline CDR1 and CDR2 sequences are LNHDA and SQIVND (reference sequence). V was cut by 3 bases and J by 0 bases, with 9 bases left in between. The CDR3 runs to 15 residues. DNA of the CDR3: TGTGCCAGTAGTATTAAGCGGAGCTCCTACAATGAGCAGTTCTTC. It specifies CASSIKRSSYNEQFF.

The rearrangement links TRBV30 to TRBJ1-2; D is undetermined. Germline lookup yields CDR1 GTSNPN and CDR2 SVGIG (reference sequence). The CDR3 consists of 12 residues. Trimming left V 1 base short and J 8 bases short, with 11 bases between. CDR3 nucleotides: TGTGCCTGGAGTGGAATCTCGACCGGCTACACCTTC. Encoded protein: CAWSGISTGYTF.

The chain joins TRBV30 to TRBJ2-7; weak D call: TRBD1 (5 bases). Germline values: CDR1 GTSNPN, CDR2 SVGIG (reference sequence). This CDR3 comprises 13 residues. Trimming cost V 2 bases and J 5 bases, with 13 bases left between them. The DNA of the CDR3 is TGTGCCTGGAGTCGTCAGGGCCTGAACGAGCAGTACTTC. Translating gives CAWSRQGLNEQYF.

The genes are TRBV6-1 and TRBJ1-1, with 7 nucleotides matching TRBD1. The V gene end was trimmed by 7 bases and the J gene end by 2 bases; junction bases not matched to a gene: 10. This CDR3 has 15 residues. Germline values: CDR1 MNHNS, CDR2 SASEGT. As DNA, the CDR3 is TGTGCCAGCAACCACCCCTACAGGGGTAACACTGAAGCTTTCTTT. Its translation is CASNHPYRGNTEAFF.

V is TRBV5-5 and J is TRBJ2-3; TRBD1 agrees at 10 bases. Trimming cost V 3 bases and J 3 bases; bases outside gene matches: 4. The CDR3 is made up of 15 amino acids. CDR1 and CDR2 (germline): SGHKS, YYEKEE (reference sequence). The CDR3 sequence: CASSSRDRGTDTQYF. The CDR3 DNA is TGTGCCAGCAGCTCACGGGACAGGGGAACAGATACGCAGTATTTT.

A single count supports this clone. The chain is built from TRBV2 and TRBJ2-2; D gene unclear. The V gene's germline CDR1 is SNHLY and CDR2 FYNNEI. The CDR3 totals 13 residues. The V gene lost 2 bases and the J gene lost 7 bases, with 8 bases spanning the gap. The CDR3: CASSEFGVGELFF. The CDR3 nucleotides read TGTGCCAGCAGTGAATTCGGTGTCGGGGAGCTGTTTTTT. Full variable domain (remainder filled in from reference TRBV2 and TRBJ2-2): EPEVTQTPSHQVTQMGQEVILRCVPISNHLYFYWYRQILGQKVEFLVSFYNNEISEKSEIFDDQFSVERPDGSNFTLKIRSTKLEDSAMYFCASSEFGVGELFFGEGSRLTVL.

The chain is built from TRBV25-1 and TRBJ1-3; D not certain. This CDR3 has 14 amino acids. CDR1 is MGHDK and CDR2 is SYGVNS in the germline V gene. Trimming stripped 5 bases from V and 6 bases from J, with 14 bases between. The CDR3 coding sequence is TGTGCCAGCAGTACAACCGGGTCAGAAAACACCATATATTTT. Translated, it gives CASSTTGSENTIYF.

The chain employs TRBV30 and TRBJ1-2; D uncertain. V lost 3 bases and J lost 5, with 13 bases in between. The germline gives CDR1 GTSNPN, CDR2 SVGIG (reference sequence). The CDR3 is made up of 13 amino acids. The CDR3 spells CAWSGSGWYGYTF. The CDR3, as DNA: TGTGCCTGGAGCGGGAGCGGTTGGTATGGCTACACCTTC. The whole variable domain, remainder taken from reference TRBV30 and TRBJ1-2, is SQTIHQWPATLVQPVGSPLSLECTVEGTSNPNLYWYRQAAGRGLQLLFYSVGIGQISSEVPQNLSASRPQDRQFILSSKKLLLSDSGFYLCAWSGSGWYGYTFGSGTRLTVV.

V usage is TRBV6-2 or TRBV6-3 and J usage is TRBJ2-3; D may be TRBD1 (6 bases). The CDR3 totals 15 residues. Germline CDR1 and CDR2: MNHEY and SVGEGT. The V end was cut by 5 bases, the J end by 2 bases, with 14 bases between. CDR3 sequence reads: CASSTPGHITDTQYF. In DNA, the CDR3 is TGTGCCAGCAGTACTCCGGGACACATCACAGATACGCAGTATTTT.

The chain carries TRBV9 and TRBJ1-2; D perhaps matches TRBD1 (5 bases). V was shortened by 0 bases and J by 4 bases, with 19 bases between the two germline ends. The CDR3 length is 17 residues. CDR1 and CDR2 from the germline V gene are SGDLS and YYNGEE. CDR3 bases: TGTGCCAGCAGCGTAGGAATGACAGCCAACCTCCTCTATGGCTACACCTTC. Translated, it gives CASSVGMTANLLYGYTF.

The chain couples TRBV12-3 or TRBV12-4 to TRBJ1-2; tentative D call: TRBD1 (6 bases). The V gene lost 8 bases and the J gene lost 4 bases, with 14 bases spanning the gap. The CDR3 covers 13 residues. The CDR3 DNA reads TGTGCCAGCGCGGTCCAGGGGCTCTATGGCTACACCTTC. Amino acid sequence: CASAVQGLYGYTF.

The rearrangement joins TRBV3-1 (or the pseudogene TRBV3-2) to TRBJ1-2, with D possibly TRBD1 on 5 matching bases. The germline V gene encodes CDR1 LGHDT and CDR2 YNNKEL (reference sequence). The CDR3 runs 15 residues. V was clipped by 0 bases and J by 2 bases, with 10 bases between them. The CDR3 spells CASSQDPWGNYGYTF. The CDR3 coding sequence is TGTGCCAGCAGCCAAGATCCGTGGGGGAACTATGGCTACACCTTC.

The J gene is TRBJ2-1, the V gene TRBV7-2; 7 positions match TRBD1. J was trimmed by 0 bases and V by 5 bases; bases with no gene match: 4. The CDR3 has 15 amino acids. Per germline, CDR1 SGHTA and CDR2 FQGNSA. CDR3 residues: CASSRTGSSYNEQFF. The CDR3 bases are TGTGCCAGCAGCCGGACAGGCAGCTCCTACAATGAGCAGTTCTTC.

The CDR3 DNA is TGTGCCAGCAGTCCCCGCAGCGAAAAACTGTTTTTT. Residues: CASSPRSEKLFF. V gene TRBV28 combines with J gene TRBJ1-4, with D unclear. Germline-derived CDR1 and CDR2 are MDHEN and SYDVKM. The ends were cut back, 5 bases at V and 8 bases at J, with 9 bases in the middle. CDR3 size: 12 residues.

The gene calls are TRBV19 and TRBJ2-7; TRBD1 or TRBD2 may be the D gene (5 bases each). The germline gives CDR1 LNHDA, CDR2 SQIVND (reference sequence). The CDR3 loop spans 14 amino acids. V was clipped by 5 bases and J by 3 bases, with 14 bases between them. CDR3: CASSRGNQGYEQYF. CDR3 coding DNA: TGTGCCAGTAGTCGGGGCAACCAAGGCTACGAGCAGTACTTC.

This clone appeared once. The chain has TRBV2 and TRBJ2-2; 8 nucleotides match TRBD1. V lost 6 bases, J lost 4 bases, and 4 bases stayed unmatched. The CDR3 is 14 amino acids. Germline CDR1 and CDR2: SNHLY and FYNNEI. The CDR3: CASSMTGVTGELFF. CDR3 nucleotide sequence: TGTGCCAGCAGCATGACAGGGGTCACCGGGGAGCTGTTTTTT.

This chain links TRBV3-1 (or the pseudogene TRBV3-2) with TRBJ2-5; D is ambiguous. The CDR3 is made up of 12 amino acids. V dropped 3 bases and J dropped 0 bases, with 2 bases sitting between them. Per germline, CDR1 LGHDT and CDR2 YNNKEL (reference sequence). The CDR3 DNA reads TGTGCCAGCAGCCAGGACCAAGAGACCCAGTACTTC. This gives the protein CASSQDQETQYF.

This clone was observed a single time. The chain combines TRBV5-1 with TRBJ1-4; D is ambiguous. This CDR3 has 16 residues. V gave up 1 base and J gave up 5 bases, with 15 bases separating them. The germline gives CDR1 SGHRS, CDR2 YFSETQ. In DNA form, the CDR3 reads TGCGCCAGCAGCTTGCGTCCAGGCCCGCGGAATGAAAAACTGTTTTTT. This translates into CASSLRPGPRNEKLFF.

The chain has TRBV2 and TRBJ1-6; 10 bases are shared with TRBD1. The trim removed 7 bases at V and 7 bases at J, leaving 10 bases unmatched. Germline lookup yields CDR1 SNHLY and CDR2 FYNNEI. The CDR3 contains 16 residues. CDR3 in amino acids: CASNPRGTGENSPLHF. CDR3 sequence (DNA): TGTGCCAGCAACCCAAGGGGGACAGGGGAGAATTCACCCCTCCACTTT.

The rearrangement links TRBV9 to TRBJ2-7, with TRBD2 as a possible D gene (6 bases). The V end lost 3 bases, the J end lost 4 bases, and 14 bases lay between the germline ends. Looked up from germline, CDR1 is SGDLS and CDR2 is YYNGEE. This CDR3 contains 14 residues. The chain's CDR3 is CASSGRAGPYEQYF. The CDR3 nucleotides read TGTGCCAGCAGCGGTCGGGCGGGGCCTTACGAGCAGTACTTC.

This chain connects TRBV7-3 to TRBJ2-2; D assignment may be TRBD1 or TRBD2 (5 bases each). This CDR3 contains 16 residues. In germline, CDR1 is SGHTA, CDR2 FQGTGA. Trimming took off 1 base at V and 7 bases at J, with 16 bases between the two ends. The CDR3 region has the DNA TGTGCCAGCAGCTTAATGGCAGGGAGTAGTGGCGGGGAGCTGTTTTTT. Encoded protein: CASSLMAGSSGGELFF.

The gene calls are TRBV10-1 and TRBJ1-1; unclear D gene. The CDR3 contains 15 residues. Deletions cut 1 base from V and 4 bases from J, with 13 bases between. Germline assignment: CDR1 WNHNN and CDR2 SYGVQD (reference sequence). For the CDR3, the DNA is TGCGCCAGCAGTGAGTACTCGGGTGGCATCACTGAAGCTTTCTTT. Its protein product is CASSEYSGGITEAFF.

J is TRBJ2-5 and V is TRBV7-6, with D possibly called TRBD1 or TRBD2 (6 bases each). The CDR3 consists of 16 residues. Per the germline V gene, CDR1 is SGHVS and CDR2 is FNYEAQ. V gave up 3 bases and J gave up 5 bases, with 19 bases separating them. This chain's CDR3 is CASSFPWGALGETQYF. The CDR3 DNA sequence: TGTGCCAGCAGCTTTCCGTGGGGGGCGCTGGGGGAGACCCAGTACTTC. Complete variable domain (other parts from reference TRBV7-6 and TRBJ2-5): GAGVSQSPRYKVTKRGQDVALRCDPISGHVSLYWYRQALGQGPEFLTYFNYEAQQDKSGLPNDRFSAERPEGSISTLTIQRTEQRDSAMYRCASSFPWGALGETQYFGPGTRLLVL.

This sequence joins TRBV6-1 and TRBJ1-5; 9 bases line up with TRBD1. Germline assignment: CDR1 MNHNS and CDR2 SASEGT. This CDR3 is built from 17 residues. V dropped 4 bases and J dropped 2; count of bases not matched to a gene: 9. CDR3 bases: TGTGCCAGCAGTGGTCGACAGGGGGTAATTGGCAATCAGCCCCAGCATTTT. This gives the protein CASSGRQGVIGNQPQHF.

The chain employs TRBV6-1 and TRBJ2-6; D ambiguous. V lost 4 bases and J lost 0, with 16 bases in between. CDR1 and CDR2 from the germline V gene are MNHNS and SASEGT. The CDR3 length is 18 residues. The CDR3 here is CASSAKGSSISGANVLTF. The CDR3 DNA reads TGTGCCAGCAGTGCGAAGGGCTCCTCTATCTCTGGGGCCAACGTCCTGACTTTC.